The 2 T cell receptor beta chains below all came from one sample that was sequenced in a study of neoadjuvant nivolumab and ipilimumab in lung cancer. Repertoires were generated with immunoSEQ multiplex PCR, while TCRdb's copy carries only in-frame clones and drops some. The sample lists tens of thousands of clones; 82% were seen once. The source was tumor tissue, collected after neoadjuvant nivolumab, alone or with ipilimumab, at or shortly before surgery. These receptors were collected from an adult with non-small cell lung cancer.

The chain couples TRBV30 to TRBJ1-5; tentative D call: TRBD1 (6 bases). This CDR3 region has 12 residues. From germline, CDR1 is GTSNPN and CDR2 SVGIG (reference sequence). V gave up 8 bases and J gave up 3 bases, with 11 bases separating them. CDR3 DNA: TGTGCCCCCGAGGGGGTCAATCAGCCCCAGCATTTT. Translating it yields CAPEGVNQPQHF.

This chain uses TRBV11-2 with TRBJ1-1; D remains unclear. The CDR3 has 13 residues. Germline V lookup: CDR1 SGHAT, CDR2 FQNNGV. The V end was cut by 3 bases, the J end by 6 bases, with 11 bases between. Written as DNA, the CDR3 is TGTGCCAGCAGCTTGGCTGGGGATCCTGAAGCTTTCTTT. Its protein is CASSLAGDPEAFF. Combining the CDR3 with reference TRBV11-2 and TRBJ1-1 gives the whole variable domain EAGVAQSPRYKIIEKRQSVAFWCNPISGHATLYWYQQILGQGPKLLIQFQNNGVVDDSQLPKDRFSAERLKGVDSTLKIQPAKLEDSAVYLCASSLAGDPEAFFGQGTRLTVV.